The 27 T cell receptor beta chains below all came from one sample that was sequenced in a study of metastatic and nonmetastatic thyroid tumors. TCRdb called clones again from the PCR reads with MiXCR. Among roughly 14,000 clones listed, roughly 31% were seen once. Not a single patient had been given any form of treatment at any point before undergoing thyroid surgery. Sequenced input: blood. The source is a female donor with papillary thyroid cancer or a benign thyroid nodule (not recorded which). Some clones in this sample may be carry-over from other donors' samples.

The rearrangement links TRBV18 to TRBJ1-6, with a tentative D call TRBD1 (5 bases). Germline V CDR1 and CDR2: KGHSH, LQKENI. The CDR3 has 13 amino acids. Trimming stripped 9 bases from V and 8 bases from J, with 14 bases between. The CDR3 region has the DNA TGTGCCAGATCAACGGGGGAGGATTCACCCCTCCACTTT. This translates into CARSTGEDSPLHF.

The chain uses TRBV18 and TRBJ1-2, with a weak D call TRBD1 (6 bases). The CDR3 length is 15 residues. Looked up from germline, CDR1 is KGHSH and CDR2 is LQKENI. V shed 4 bases and J shed 2 bases, with 14 bases lying between them. Here the CDR3 reads CASSLDRTPNYGYTF. The CDR3 DNA follows: TGTGCCAGCTCACTCGACAGGACCCCAAACTATGGCTACACCTTC.

J is TRBJ2-5 and V is TRBV19, with 7 bases matching TRBD2. Trimming removed 5 bases from V and 0 bases from J; junction bases left unmatched: 6. Germline CDR1 is LNHDA and CDR2 is SQIVND (reference sequence). The CDR3 loop spans 15 amino acids. The chain's CDR3 is CASSRTRRNQETQYF. The CDR3 DNA follows: TGTGCCAGTAGTCGGACTAGAAGGAACCAAGAGACCCAGTACTTC.

A note on this clone: The final CDR3 position lacks the conserved phenylalanine or tryptophan, pointing to a likely read error. CDR3 bases: TGTGCCAGCGGCCCAGCCAACGGTAATAACTCACCCCTCCACTCT. As protein: CASGPANGNNSPLHS. This chain links TRBV9 with TRBJ1-6; no definite D call. The germline V gene has CDR1 SGDLS and CDR2 YYNGEE. The length of the CDR3 is 15 residues.

The table lists this clone with many counts. This sequence joins TRBV19 and TRBJ2-3; a weak D match, TRBD2 (6 bases). Germline V gene lookup returns CDR1 LNHDA and CDR2 SQIVND (reference sequence). The CDR3 extends over 13 amino acids. V lost 4 bases to trimming and J lost 5 bases, with 10 bases between them. DNA for the CDR3: TGTGCCAGTAGTACGCGGGGAGTAGATACGCAGTATTTT. It translates to CASSTRGVDTQYF.

This clone was seen ten or more times. The V and J genes are TRBV7-3 and TRBJ2-4; D possibly uses TRBD1 or TRBD2 (7 bases each). CDR1 is SGHTA, CDR2 FQGTGA, per germline. The CDR3 extends over 15 amino acids. V dropped 5 bases and J dropped 6 bases, with 17 bases sitting between them. The CDR3 coding sequence is TGTGCCAGCAGCCAAACCGACAGGGAGGGAAACATTCAGTACTTC. Amino acid sequence: CASSQTDREGNIQYF.

This clone is medium-sized (0.01 to 0.1%). The gene calls are TRBV19 and TRBJ1-1, with 7 nucleotides matching TRBD1. The germline CDR1 and CDR2 sequences are LNHDA and SQIVND (reference sequence). J was trimmed by 10 bases and V by 4 bases; bases with no gene match: 9. The CDR3 runs 13 residues. The CDR3 spells CASSRGRTGGAFF. DNA for the CDR3: TGTGCCAGTAGTAGGGGCCGGACAGGTGGAGCTTTCTTT.

A remark on this clone: This CDR3 fails to terminate in the conserved phenylalanine or tryptophan, so it likely reflects a read error. The rearrangement uses TRBV12-3 or TRBV12-4 and TRBJ2-1; D gene unclear. This CDR3 has 16 residues. The V end lost 6 bases, the J end lost 2 bases, and 17 bases lay between the germline ends. As DNA, the CDR3 is TGTGCCAGCAGACTGTACTGGGCAGCCCCCTACAATGAGCAGTTCTTA. This codes for CASRLYWAAPYNEQFL.

Relative to its sample, this clone is medium-sized. V gene TRBV27 combines with J gene TRBJ1-6; 7 bases line up with TRBD1. The V and J ends lost 5 bases and 3 bases, in that order; junction bases with no gene match: 4. CDR3 length equals 15 residues. Germline V gene data show CDR1 as MNHEY and CDR2 as SMNVEV (reference sequence). This CDR3 is CASSTGTDYNSPLHF. The CDR3 DNA sequence: TGTGCCAGCAGTACCGGGACAGACTATAATTCACCCCTCCACTTT.

This clone was picked up many times. This chain links TRBV20-1 with TRBJ2-3; 10 bases match TRBD1. J gave up 2 bases and V 6 bases, and 5 bases lay outside the gene matches. Germline-derived CDR1 and CDR2 are DFQATT and SNEGSKA (reference sequence). There are 14 residues in the CDR3. The CDR3 coding sequence is TGCAGTGCGGGGGACAGGGGAATCACAGATACGCAGTATTTT. Translated, it gives CSAGDRGITDTQYF.

The sample holds a few counts of this clone. J is TRBJ1-2 and V is TRBV6-1; 7 bases are a match to TRBD1. This CDR3 comprises 13 residues. The germline CDR1 and CDR2 sequences are MNHNS and SASEGT. V dropped 8 bases and J dropped 3; count of bases not matched to a gene: 6. The CDR3 protein is CASLITGDYGYTF. In DNA form, the CDR3 reads TGTGCCAGCTTAATCACAGGGGACTATGGCTACACCTTC.

The rearrangement uses TRBV24-1 and TRBJ2-7, with D tentatively TRBD1 (5 bases). Trimming left V 3 bases short and J 2 bases short, with 13 bases between. CDR1 and CDR2 (germline): KGHDR, SFDVKD. This CDR3 is built from 15 residues. Written as DNA, the CDR3 is TGTGCCACCAGTGATCCGACAGATAACCCCTACGAGCAGTACTTC. As protein: CATSDPTDNPYEQYF.

The rearrangement uses TRBV20-1 and TRBJ2-1; 7 nucleotides align to TRBD2. V lost 5 bases and J lost 0; bases outside the gene matches: 7. CDR1 is DFQATT and CDR2 is SNEGSKA in the germline V gene (reference sequence). The CDR3 covers 15 residues. The CDR3 reads CSAPQSGISYNEQFF. CDR3 coding DNA: TGCAGTGCTCCTCAAAGCGGGATCTCCTACAATGAGCAGTTCTTC.

This clone was seen at least ten times. The rearrangement joins TRBV9 to TRBJ2-1; 7 bases match TRBD2. From germline, CDR1 is SGDLS and CDR2 YYNGEE. The J segment lost 7 bases and the V segment lost 2 bases, leaving 6 bases of the junction unmatched. CDR3 length: 14 amino acids. The CDR3 DNA follows: TGTGCCAGCAGCGTGCAGACTAGCTTAAATGAGCAGTTCTTC. Its translation: CASSVQTSLNEQFF.

This clone has a count of ten or more. The chain recombines TRBV7-2 with TRBJ2-1, with 8 bases matching TRBD1. Germline CDR1 and CDR2: SGHTA and FQGNSA. The CDR3 spans 16 residues. The junction had 10 bases not matched to a gene; V was cut back by 5 bases and J by 4 bases. The CDR3 DNA reads TGTGCCAGCAGCCGCCCCCGGACAGGGAGTTACAATGAGCAGTTCTTC. Protein sequence: CASSRPRTGSYNEQFF.

Many counts were recorded for this clone. V is TRBV29-1 and J is TRBJ2-7, with TRBD1 matching 7 bases. V lost 6 bases, J lost 4 bases, and 9 bases stayed unmatched. Germline values: CDR1 SQVTM, CDR2 ANQGSEA. This CDR3 has 13 residues. CDR3 bases: TGCAGCGTGGCCCGGGACAGTCTTTACGAGCAGTACTTC. It yields the protein CSVARDSLYEQYF.

This clone was picked up many times. This chain connects TRBV5-6 to TRBJ2-1; 7 nucleotides line up with TRBD2. Trimming at V came to 1 base and at J to 0 bases, leaving 7 bases not matched to a gene. This CDR3 has 17 amino acids. Germline CDR1 reads SGHDT; CDR2 reads YYEEEE. DNA of the CDR3: TGTGCCAGCAGCTTGTCACCCGCTAGCGGCTCCTACAATGAGCAGTTCTTC. This codes for CASSLSPASGSYNEQFF. The variable domain in full, completed from reference TRBV5-6 and TRBJ2-1, reads DAGVTQSPTHLIKTRGQQVTLRCSPKSGHDTVSWYQQALGQGPQFIFQYYEEEERQRGNFPDRFSGHQFPNYSSELNVNALLLGDSALYLCASSLSPASGSYNEQFFGPGTRLTVL.

Concerning this clone: The conserved closing phenylalanine or tryptophan is absent in this CDR3, likely reflecting a read error. The chain carries TRBV7-8 and TRBJ2-7; no definite D call. The CDR3 is 13 residues long. Germline V lookup: CDR1 SGHVS, CDR2 FQNEAQ. The CDR3 nucleotides are TGTCCCACCAGCCCTCGTGTCTCCTACGAGCAGTACTTG. This encodes CPTSPRVSYEQYL.

This clone was seen repeatedly, ten times or more. The V gene is TRBV7-9, the J gene TRBJ1-4, with 9 bases identical to TRBD1. The junction had 14 bases not matched to a gene; V was cut back by 5 bases and J by 10 bases. The CDR3 runs 16 residues. Germline V lookup: CDR1 SEHNR, CDR2 FQNEAQ (reference sequence). The CDR3 nucleotides are TGTGCCAGCAGCCCCCACCGGGACAGGGCAAGCGGAAAACTGTTTTTT. Amino acids: CASSPHRDRASGKLFF.

This clone came up a few times. V and J are TRBV9 and TRBJ2-1; perhaps TRBD1 as D (6 bases). The CDR3 is 19 residues long. Germline loops: CDR1 SGDLS, CDR2 YYNGEE. Trimming cost V 3 bases and J 0 bases, with 22 bases left between them. CDR3 sequence (DNA): TGTGCCAGCAGCGGACACAGGGAGCGGCAGTCAAGCTCCTACAATGAGCAGTTCTTC. Translating it yields CASSGHRERQSSSYNEQFF.

By frequency in the sample, this clone is medium-sized. The rearrangement uses TRBV5-1 and TRBJ2-7, with 10 bases matching TRBD1. The CDR3 spans 15 residues. Trimming took 4 bases from V and 3 from J; bases not matched to a gene: 7. Germline V lookup: CDR1 SGHRS, CDR2 YFSETQ. Here the CDR3 reads CASSRLGTGVYEQYF. In DNA, the CDR3 is TGCGCCAGCAGCCGACTTGGGACAGGGGTCTACGAGCAGTACTTC.

This clone is classed as medium-sized. The rearrangement links TRBV10-1 to TRBJ2-1, with TRBD1 matching 7 bases. Germline CDR1 is WNHNN and CDR2 is SYGVQD (reference sequence). The J segment lost 9 bases and the V segment lost 3 bases, leaving 5 bases of the junction unmatched. The CDR3 covers 13 residues. The CDR3 sequence: CASSDQGQAEQFF. CDR3 bases: TGCGCCAGCAGTGACCAAGGACAGGCTGAGCAGTTCTTC.

In its sample, this clone was seen many times. J is TRBJ2-3 and V is TRBV4-2, with TRBD2 matching 10 bases. The CDR3 contains 16 residues. Germline V lookup: CDR1 LGHNA, CDR2 YNFKEQ. V was pared by 1 base and J by 2 bases, with 3 bases of the junction left unmatched. The CDR3 spells CASSQGTSGNTDTQYF. In DNA form, the CDR3 reads TGTGCCAGCAGCCAAGGGACTAGCGGAAACACAGATACGCAGTATTTT.

This clone is categorized as medium-sized. The chain carries TRBV5-1 and TRBJ1-2; D unclear. V shed 0 bases and J shed 0 bases, with 3 bases lying between them. The CDR3 consists of 13 residues. Germline-derived CDR1 and CDR2 are SGHRS and YFSETQ. This CDR3 is CASSLGTNYGYTF. In DNA, the CDR3 is TGCGCCAGCAGCTTGGGGACTAACTATGGCTACACCTTC.

This clone was found many times. The rearrangement links TRBV5-1 to TRBJ2-3; 8 bases are shared with TRBD1. The V segment lost 4 bases and the J segment 2 bases; nucleotides outside the gene matches: 6. CDR3 length equals 15 residues. Germline V lookup: CDR1 SGHRS, CDR2 YFSETQ. The CDR3 coding sequence is TGCGCCAGCAGCCTACAGGGGGGATACACAGATACGCAGTATTTT. Translation gives CASSLQGGYTDTQYF.

The chain has TRBV5-4 and TRBJ2-1; D gene unclear. V lost 4 bases and J 5 bases, leaving 13 bases between the germline ends. CDR1 and CDR2 (germline): SGHNT, YYREEE (reference sequence). The length of the CDR3 is 14 residues. The CDR3 loop is CASSDPTENNEQFF. In DNA, the CDR3 is TGTGCCAGCAGCGATCCTACGGAAAACAATGAGCAGTTCTTC.

The chain has TRBV4-1 and TRBJ2-1; D assignment may be TRBD1 or TRBD2 (7 bases each). Per the germline V gene, CDR1 is MGHRA and CDR2 is YSYEKL. This CDR3 region has 15 residues. V was trimmed by 2 bases and J by 6 bases, leaving 14 bases between them. The CDR3 is CASSQSQGGFNEQFF. DNA for the CDR3: TGCGCCAGCAGCCAATCCCAGGGGGGGTTCAATGAGCAGTTCTTC.